This T cell receptor beta chain was captured by sequencing in a study of blood T cells in healthy people across ages (dated by TCRdb to the mid-2010s). For the study in its entirety: Template switching captured roughly one uniquely barcoded TCR beta cDNA molecule per two T cells in model experiments. To avoid experimental bias, donors of different ages were spread randomly across the sequencing lanes. Age-related changes in TCR beta repertoire diversity were measured in the study by deep sequencing normalized with unique cDNA molecular identifiers. Four age groups were formed from the donors: young (average approximately 15 years), middle-aged (approximately 40), aged (approximately 60) and long-lived (less than 85). For two donors (one aged 18 to 30 and one aged 80 or older), the study analyzed two additional independent replicas of 1 million unique cDNA reads from the same blood draw. General conclusions and limits of the study: Because the CMV infection status of the donors was unknown, age-related changes in expanded clonotypes may potentially have been confounded. The long-lived group showed more naive CD4+ T cells, fewer expanded clones and increased TCR diversity than the aged group, suggesting age selection. Observed TCR beta diversity correlated strongly with the percentage of naive T cells measured by flow cytometry. Observed TCR beta diversity per million T cells fell roughly linearly with age, and a significant reduction was already apparent by age around 36. Bulk unsorted PBMC profiling prevented conclusive comparison of naive and antigen-experienced compartments. Estimates of total diversity from one million sequenced T cells were regarded as lower bounds and underestimates.

The germline V gene (reference sequence) supplies CDR1 DFQATT and CDR2 SNEGSKA. V is cut back by 0 bases and J by 9 bases, with 6 bases in the junction unmatched. The CDR3 covers 15 residues, taking in both the cysteine and the phenylalanine. Only CDR3 DNA is held: 45 bases, read in frame from base 1. Library preparation used 5' RACE. Sequencing relied on an Illumina HiSeq 2500. A second about 6 to 11 cycle PCR used a sample-barcoded 5' primer and a J-beta primer mix. Each TCR beta cDNA molecule received a unique molecular identifier from a template-switch 5' adaptor carrying 12 random nucleotides. At least 2.5 million CDR3-containing paired-end reads were obtained from each sample. The Mint cDNA synthesis kit, primed by a TRBC-specific oligonucleotide, was used to synthesize first-strand cDNA from all RNA. After uracil-DNA glycosylase treatment, a first 18-cycle PCR used universal primers M1SS and BC2_uni_R on all cDNA. From the authors' description of their analysis: For normalization, 1 million high-quality reads, each with a distinct molecular identifier, were randomly selected from each sample. Instead of being binned into consensus sequences, reads that shared molecular identifiers were thrown out. CDR3 identification, clonotype clustering and error correction used MiTCR with a Q25 quality threshold and the strictest error-elimination algorithm. Lower-bound total TCR beta diversity was estimated with a nonparametric unseen species model using Euler transformation. In TCRdb, the public reads were trimmed at Q25 with fastp and aligned with MiXCR, with productive beta chains retained. Identical CDR3 proteins give one entry, which carries the most common genes and DNA. TCRdb's processing, not the authors', yielded these V and J calls. The sample records hundreds of thousands of distinct CDR3 sequences, around 43% of which are singletons. Of the sample, roughly 30% falls within the top ten clones.

Donors were 30 to 45 systemically healthy Caucasian individuals from Russia aged 6 to 90 years. Around 10 milliliters of peripheral blood were collected from each donor into EDTA-treated Vacutainer tubes. PBMCs were isolated by Ficoll-Paque density-gradient centrifugation, with at least 6.5 million obtained per sample. Trizol reagent was used to extract total RNA from PBMCs, with at least 5 micrograms per sample. For every donor, an aliquot of PBMCs went through flow cytometry to measure the percentages of naive CD45RAhigh/CD27high T cells. Concerning this clonotype itself: This receptor's antigen is unknown. No quality values exist for individual bases; no much larger clone is one base distant.

The sequencing sample was made of blood. This sequence was found in a man of 80 years or more in good health. Recombination joined TRBV20-1 with TRBJ1-6; TRBD1 aligns with 9 central bases. The CDR3 protein sequence reads: CSARDKGQGVSPLHF. In nucleotide form, the sequence is TGCAGTGCTAGAGATAAGGGACAGGGTGTTTCACCCCTCCACTTT.